This T cell receptor (beta chain) was sequenced in a study of blood T cell repertoires in COVID-19. On the study more broadly: Sites across the United States, Italy and Spain contributed samples from acute and convalescent COVID-19. From T cells, B-cell-depleted T cells, or PBMCs came the material, which was cDNA or gDNA.

The CDR3 runs 11 residues. Trimming shortened V by 6 bases and J by 9 bases, and 11 bases separated the two germline ends. CDR1 is MDHEN, CDR2 SYDVKM, per germline. Per the study methods: Estimation of nucleated cell counts relied on the amplification of reference gene primers. Measured with immunoSEQ multiplex PCR; TCRdb has only the in-frame clones, and not every one. V and J calls and clone size are given by that table; D and trimming were obtained from the DNA. The sample holds 150,000 to 200,000 clones, roughly 90% seen once. V gene TRBV28 combines with J gene TRBJ1-2; D is possibly TRBD1 (6 bases). Sequencing input: peripheral blood. The clonotype was recovered from a man aged 55 to 70 with active or convalescent COVID-19. This CDR3 reads CASRDSLRYTF. CDR3 DNA: TGTGCCAGCAGGGACAGTCTGCGCTACACCTTC.